These 10 T cell receptor beta chains came from one sample sequenced in a study of cytomegalovirus exposure and HLA in healthy donors. Use of 60 Vbeta and 13 Jbeta primers characterized the PCR. Here immunoSEQ multiplex PCR was the method, and the copy in TCRdb shows in-frame clones only, minus some. This table holds some 150,000 clones, over 65% found once. Sequenced material: PBMCs. The receptor set was obtained from a female donor in good health and CMV-seropositive.

The chain combines TRBV5-1 with TRBJ2-1, with TRBD1 identical over 8 bases. The CDR3 runs to 13 residues. The V and J ends lost 4 bases and 8 bases, in that order; junction bases with no gene match: 5. Per the germline V gene, CDR1 is SGHRS and CDR2 is YFSETQ. The CDR3: CASSEPTGDEQFF. DNA for the CDR3: TGCGCCAGCAGCGAGCCGACAGGGGATGAGCAGTTCTTC.

This clone has just one count. The chain recombines TRBV7-9 with TRBJ1-4; no reliable D call. The CDR3 spans 16 residues. Trimming left V 4 bases short and J 1 base short, with 13 bases between. Germline-derived CDR1 and CDR2 are SEHNR and FQNEAQ (reference sequence). In DNA, the CDR3 is TGTGCCAGCAGCTCCCGACGAGGGCTAACTAATGAAAAACTGTTTTTT. Translating it yields CASSSRRGLTNEKLFF.

The CDR3 DNA reads TGTGCCAGCAGCACCGGACAGGGGATGAACACTGAAGCTTTCTTT. Amino acids: CASSTGQGMNTEAFF. V is TRBV7-7 and J is TRBJ1-1; 9 positions agree with TRBD1. The junction had 4 bases not matched to a gene; V was cut back by 5 bases and J by 0 bases. This CDR3 spans 15 amino acids. CDR1 and CDR2 from the germline V gene are SSHAT and FNYEAQ (reference sequence).

This rearrangement joins TRBV2 to TRBJ2-2; 10 bases align to TRBD1. Germline values: CDR1 SNHLY, CDR2 FYNNEI. V shed 6 bases and J 4 bases; nucleotides not matched to a gene: 11. The CDR3 contains 17 residues. CDR3 in amino acids: CASSGTGTGVLTGELFF. Here the CDR3 DNA reads TGTGCCAGCAGCGGAACCGGGACAGGGGTACTCACCGGGGAGCTGTTTTTT. The full variable domain, in which reference TRBV2 and TRBJ2-2 provide the parts outside the CDR3, is EPEVTQTPSHQVTQMGQEVILRCVPISNHLYFYWYRQILGQKVEFLVSFYNNEISEKSEIFDDQFSVERPDGSNFTLKIRSTKLEDSAMYFCASSGTGTGVLTGELFFGEGSRLTVL.

DNA of the CDR3: TGTGCCAGTAGTTCCCCACCGGGGGGGCGCTTCTACGAGCAGTACTTC. Translated, it gives CASSSPPGGRFYEQYF. The J gene is TRBJ2-7, the V gene TRBV19; 8 nucleotides line up with TRBD2. Looked up from germline, CDR1 is LNHDA and CDR2 is SQIVND (reference sequence). CDR3 length: 16 residues. V dropped 5 bases and J dropped 3; count of bases not matched to a gene: 12.

This clone was seen a few times. This chain uses TRBV7-3 with TRBJ2-5; TRBD2 is a possible D gene (7 bases). V was shortened by 2 bases and J by 5 bases, with 15 bases between the two germline ends. Germline lookup yields CDR1 SGHTA and CDR2 FQGTGA. This CDR3 spans 15 amino acids. CDR3 nucleotide sequence: TGTGCCAGCAGCTTACGGGGGGCTTTGGTGGAGACCCAGTACTTC. The encoded protein is CASSLRGALVETQYF.

The V and J genes are TRBV27 and TRBJ2-1; possible D gene TRBD1, 5 bases. The CDR3 is 14 residues long. Trimming took off 7 bases at V and 8 bases at J, with 18 bases between the two ends. CDR1 is MNHEY, CDR2 SMNVEV, per germline (reference sequence). In DNA form, the CDR3 reads TGTGCCAGCAATCGATGGCAGGGATCGGATGAGCAGTTCTTC. Its translation is CASNRWQGSDEQFF.

This chain uses TRBV5-1 with TRBJ1-1; TRBD1 aligns across 7 bases. V was clipped by 3 bases and J by 2 bases; unmatched bases: 7. Germline lookup yields CDR1 SGHRS and CDR2 YFSETQ. This CDR3 has 15 amino acids. In nucleotides, the CDR3 is TGCGCCAGCAGCTGGCGGCAGGGGGAAAACACTGAAGCTTTCTTT. Its protein product is CASSWRQGENTEAFF.

The rearrangement links TRBV2 to TRBJ2-2; perhaps TRBD2 as D (6 bases). CDR3 length: 13 residues. Trimming stripped 10 bases from V and 7 bases from J, with 16 bases between. Germline V gives CDR1 SNHLY, CDR2 FYNNEI. DNA for the CDR3: TGTGCCACCGAGACTAGTGGGGTCGGGGAGCTGTTTTTT. Amino acids: CATETSGVGELFF.

This clone appeared a few times. This chain links TRBV5-5 with TRBJ2-1; 8 bases map to TRBD1. Germline CDR1 and CDR2: SGHKS and YYEKEE (reference sequence). V trimming: 1 base; J trimming: 4 bases; junction bases outside the gene matches: 4. This CDR3 has 15 residues. CDR3: CASSLQGAGYNEQFF. In nucleotides, the CDR3 is TGTGCCAGCAGCTTGCAGGGGGCCGGGTACAATGAGCAGTTCTTC.